The 24 T cell receptor beta chains in this list originate from one sample, sequenced in a study of blood T cell repertoires in COVID-19. Method: immunoSEQ multiplex PCR; TCRdb's copy keeps in-frame clones and lacks some. The data hold over 90,000 clones, with approximately 85% observed a single time. What was sequenced was peripheral blood. The receptors here all came from a man aged 35 to 55 with active or convalescent COVID-19.

The J gene is TRBJ2-7, the V gene TRBV5-4; 8 bases are shared with TRBD1. Trimming cost V 0 bases and J 1 base; bases outside gene matches: 3. The CDR3 contains 15 residues. The V gene's germline CDR1 is SGHNT and CDR2 YYREEE (reference sequence). CDR3 loop: CASSLEQGVSYEQYF. The DNA of the CDR3 is TGTGCCAGCAGCTTGGAACAGGGGGTTTCCTACGAGCAGTACTTC.

The genes are TRBV30 and TRBJ1-1, with 7 bases fitting TRBD1. Germline CDR1 GTSNPN, CDR2 SVGIG (reference sequence). The J segment lost 2 bases and the V segment lost 3 bases, leaving 6 bases of the junction unmatched. The CDR3 totals 14 residues. CDR3 bases: TGTGCCTGGAGCCATGACAGGGCTAACACTGAAGCTTTCTTT. Translating it yields CAWSHDRANTEAFF.

This chain links TRBV2 with TRBJ2-7, with D perhaps TRBD1 (6 bases). The germline gives CDR1 SNHLY, CDR2 FYNNEI. V shed 1 base and J shed 6 bases, with 19 bases lying between them. This CDR3 is 16 amino acids long. The CDR3 loop reads CASSEDLGTWALEQYF. CDR3 nucleotides: TGTGCCAGCAGTGAAGATCTTGGGACATGGGCCCTCGAGCAGTACTTC.

The chain uses TRBV5-5 and TRBJ1-5; TRBD1 might be the D (5 bases). The germline CDR1 and CDR2 sequences are SGHKS and YYEKEE (reference sequence). V lost 4 bases and J lost 1, with 12 bases in between. The CDR3 covers 15 residues. CDR3 in DNA: TGTGCCAGCAGCCCGGCGGAGGGGAGCAATCAGCCCCAGCATTTT. Translation: CASSPAEGSNQPQHF.

This chain joins TRBV7-8 and TRBJ1-1, with TRBD1 as a possible D gene (6 bases). Germline CDR1 and CDR2: SGHVS and FQNEAQ. The germline V and J ends were trimmed by 7 bases and 5 bases, with 14 bases remaining between them. There are 13 residues in the CDR3. The CDR3 DNA follows: TGTGCCAGCACACGGGGGGCGAGAACTGAAGCTTTCTTT. Translating it yields CASTRGARTEAFF.

This rearrangement joins TRBV6-5 to TRBJ2-7; the D gene is possibly TRBD1 (6 bases). The germline V gene has CDR1 MNHEY and CDR2 SVGAGI. V shed 5 bases and J shed 3 bases, with 11 bases lying between them. The CDR3 extends over 13 amino acids. CDR3 in DNA: TGTGCCAGCAGTAGCCGGGACAACTACGAGCAGTACTTC. Its translation: CASSSRDNYEQYF.

This clone was detected only once. V gene TRBV29-1 combines with J gene TRBJ1-1, with 12 bases matching TRBD1. The CDR3 totals 14 residues. The trim removed 4 bases at V and 6 bases at J, leaving 6 bases unmatched. Germline V lookup: CDR1 SQVTM, CDR2 ANQGSEA. This CDR3 is CSVVGTGGNAEAFF. The CDR3 DNA reads TGCAGCGTTGTAGGGACAGGGGGCAACGCTGAAGCTTTCTTT.

V and J are TRBV7-9 and TRBJ2-5, with 8 nucleotides matching TRBD1. In germline, CDR1 is SEHNR, CDR2 FQNEAQ (reference sequence). The CDR3 totals 18 residues. V lost 1 base and J lost 4; bases outside the gene matches: 14. The CDR3 coding sequence is TGTGCCAGCAGCTTAGATTTTACTGGACAGGGAGTAAGAGAGACCCAGTACTTC. It yields the protein CASSLDFTGQGVRETQYF.

CDR3 nucleotide sequence: TGTGCCAGCAGCGTGGGGACAGGTGGCAGTAGGGAGCTGTTTTTT. Amino acids: CASSVGTGGSRELFF. This sequence joins TRBV9 and TRBJ2-2; 8 bases match TRBD1. CDR3 length: 15 amino acids. V trimming: 2 bases; J trimming: 9 bases; junction bases outside the gene matches: 9. Germline V gene data show CDR1 as SGDLS and CDR2 as YYNGEE.

The gene calls are TRBV5-5 and TRBJ2-3; D call uncertain. The ends were cut back, 5 bases at V and 0 bases at J, with 7 bases in the middle. Per the germline V gene, CDR1 is SGHKS and CDR2 is YYEKEE (reference sequence). The CDR3 totals 13 residues. CDR3 DNA sequence: TGTGCCAGCAGTTGGCCAAGCACAGATACGCAGTATTTT. Its protein product is CASSWPSTDTQYF.

The J gene is TRBJ2-3, the V gene TRBV5-4; 7 nucleotides align to TRBD2. Per germline, CDR1 SGHNT and CDR2 YYREEE (reference sequence). CDR3 size: 17 residues. Trimming took 2 bases from V and 9 from J; bases not matched to a gene: 18. CDR3 DNA: TGTGCCAGCAGCTTACCCCAATTTCTCCGGACCGGGGGGACGCAGTATTTT. It specifies CASSLPQFLRTGGTQYF.

This clone was observed a few times. This chain connects TRBV5-5 to TRBJ2-2; D may be TRBD1 (5 bases). CDR1 SGHKS and CDR2 YYEKEE come from the germline V gene (reference sequence). Trimming took off 3 bases at V and 7 bases at J, with 13 bases between the two ends. The CDR3 is 14 residues long. This CDR3 is CASSWSGIGGELFF. The CDR3 DNA is TGTGCCAGCAGCTGGTCAGGGATAGGCGGGGAGCTGTTTTTT. The entire variable domain, with the rest obtained from reference TRBV5-5 and TRBJ2-2, is as follows: DAGVTQSPTHLIKTRGQQVTLRCSPISGHKSVSWYQQVLGQGPQFIFQYYEKEERGRGNFPDRFSARQFPNYSSELNVNALLLGDSALYLCASSWSGIGGELFFGEGSRLTVL.

Notes on this clone: Other DNA sequences in this sample translate to the same CDR3. The V gene is TRBV18, the J gene TRBJ1-5; D gene uncertain. The length of the CDR3 is 13 residues. V was shortened by 2 bases and J by 4 bases, with 6 bases between the two germline ends. Germline V gene data show CDR1 as KGHSH and CDR2 as LQKENI. CDR3 in DNA: TGTGCCAGCTCACCAGGGCAGAATCAGCCCCAGCATTTT. As protein: CASSPGQNQPQHF.

The chain links TRBV3-1 (or the pseudogene TRBV3-2) to TRBJ1-6, with 7 bases identical to TRBD1. V was pared by 4 bases and J by 7 bases, with 10 bases of the junction left unmatched. This CDR3 is 16 amino acids long. Looked up from germline, CDR1 is LGHDT and CDR2 is YNNKEL (reference sequence). The CDR3 spells CASSRHIGQANSPLHF. The CDR3 DNA sequence: TGTGCCAGCAGCCGCCACATTGGACAGGCGAATTCACCCCTCCACTTT.

This clone showed up many times. This chain links TRBV2 with TRBJ2-1; 11 nucleotides agree with TRBD2. Looked up from germline, CDR1 is SNHLY and CDR2 is FYNNEI. The V segment lost 6 bases and the J segment 0 bases; nucleotides outside the gene matches: 4. The CDR3 is made up of 16 amino acids. This CDR3 is CASRYLAGGSYNEQFF. CDR3 in DNA: TGTGCCAGCAGGTATCTAGCGGGGGGCTCCTACAATGAGCAGTTCTTC.

In its sample, this clone was seen a few times. This sequence joins TRBV7-2 and TRBJ1-5, with D hard to call. This CDR3 has 13 amino acids. Looked up from germline, CDR1 is SGHTA and CDR2 is FQGNSA. V lost 1 base and J lost 6, with 7 bases in between. The CDR3 DNA sequence: TGTGCCAGCAGCTTAGAACGGGTTCAGCCCCAGCATTTT. Its translation is CASSLERVQPQHF.

CDR3 protein: CASSIGSSGANVLTF. CDR3 coding DNA: TGTGCCAGTAGTATAGGTAGCTCTGGGGCCAACGTCCTGACTTTC. The chain carries TRBV19 and TRBJ2-6, with D hard to call. Germline-derived CDR1 and CDR2 are LNHDA and SQIVND (reference sequence). The CDR3 has 15 amino acids. The V and J ends lost 1 base and 0 bases respectively, with 4 bases between them.

This sequence joins TRBV18 and TRBJ2-3, with 8 bases aligning to TRBD1. This CDR3 is 16 amino acids long. The germline V gene has CDR1 KGHSH and CDR2 LQKENI. Trimming at V came to 0 bases and at J to 0 bases, leaving 2 bases not matched to a gene. CDR3 sequence: CASSPPQGASTDTQYF. For the CDR3, the DNA is TGTGCCAGCTCACCACCTCAGGGGGCGAGCACAGATACGCAGTATTTT.

The chain has TRBV5-1 and TRBJ1-4; 9 bases agree with TRBD1. The V gene end was trimmed by 4 bases and the J gene end by 4 bases; junction bases not matched to a gene: 5. This CDR3 has 15 amino acids. The V gene's germline CDR1 is SGHRS and CDR2 YFSETQ. The DNA for the CDR3 is TGCGCCAGCAGCGGAGGGACAGGGCATAATGAAAAACTGTTTTTT. Its translation is CASSGGTGHNEKLFF.

The chain uses TRBV9 and TRBJ1-5, with TRBD1 matching over 10 bases. The CDR3 length is 14 residues. Germline V lookup: CDR1 SGDLS, CDR2 YYNGEE. The ends lost 3 bases at V and 4 bases at J; junction bases unmatched: 1. CDR3 amino acids: CASSAGQGNQPQHF. The CDR3 nucleotides are TGTGCCAGCAGCGCGGGACAGGGGAATCAGCCCCAGCATTTT.

The rearrangement links TRBV7-2 to TRBJ1-3; D might be TRBD1 (6 bases). V was pared by 0 bases and J by 4 bases, with 13 bases between. The CDR3 sequence is 16 residues long. Per the germline V gene, CDR1 is SGHTA and CDR2 is FQGNSA. The CDR3 region is CASSLAPPGAGNTIYF. CDR3 DNA: TGTGCCAGCAGCTTAGCCCCCCCAGGGGCAGGAAACACCATATATTTT.

The chain combines TRBV6-5 with TRBJ1-1; tentatively, D is TRBD1 (6 bases). V gave up 2 bases and J gave up 11 bases, with 15 bases separating them. CDR1 is MNHEY, CDR2 SVGAGI, per germline. The CDR3 length is 13 residues. CDR3 sequence reads: CASSYGGGGRAFF. The CDR3 DNA reads TGTGCCAGCAGTTACGGAGGCGGGGGGCGGGCTTTCTTT.

The rearrangement joins TRBV30 to TRBJ2-7; 11 positions match TRBD2. The CDR3 has 16 amino acids. V dropped 0 bases and J dropped 6; count of bases not matched to a gene: 10. CDR1 and CDR2 from the germline V gene are GTSNPN and SVGIG (reference sequence). The CDR3 coding sequence is TGTGCCTGGAGTGTAATAGCGGGGGGGCCAGTTGTCGAGCAGTACTTC. It translates to CAWSVIAGGPVVEQYF.

This rearrangement joins TRBV10-2 to TRBJ2-7; 10 positions agree with TRBD1. This CDR3 region has 15 residues. Germline loops: CDR1 WSHSY, CDR2 SAAADI. The V and J ends lost 6 bases and 4 bases, in that order; junction bases with no gene match: 9. The CDR3 bases are TGCGCCAGCAGGGCCCCGGGGACAGGGGCGTACGAGCAGTACTTC. The encoded protein is CASRAPGTGAYEQYF.